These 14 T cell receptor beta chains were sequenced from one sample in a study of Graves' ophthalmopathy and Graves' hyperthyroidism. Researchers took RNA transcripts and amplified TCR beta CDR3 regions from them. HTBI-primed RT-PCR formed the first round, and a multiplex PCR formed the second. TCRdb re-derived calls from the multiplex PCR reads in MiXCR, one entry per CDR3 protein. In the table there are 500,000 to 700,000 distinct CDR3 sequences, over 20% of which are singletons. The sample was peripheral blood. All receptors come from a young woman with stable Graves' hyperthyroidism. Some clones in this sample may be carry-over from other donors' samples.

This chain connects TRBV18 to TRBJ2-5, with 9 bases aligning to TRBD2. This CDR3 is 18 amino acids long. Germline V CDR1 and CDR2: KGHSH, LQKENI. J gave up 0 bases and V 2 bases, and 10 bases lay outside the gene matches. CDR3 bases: TGTGCCAGCTCACCAGTCCAGGGGACTAGCAGAAACCAAGAGACCCAGTACTTC. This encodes CASSPVQGTSRNQETQYF.

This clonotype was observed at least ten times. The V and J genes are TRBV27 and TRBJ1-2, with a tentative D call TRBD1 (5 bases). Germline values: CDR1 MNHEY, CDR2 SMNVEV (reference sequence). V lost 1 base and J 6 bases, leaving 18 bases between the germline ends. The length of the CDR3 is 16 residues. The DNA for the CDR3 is TGTGCCAGCAGTTTATACGGTCTGGGGGGGTCAGATGGCTACACCTTC. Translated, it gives CASSLYGLGGSDGYTF.

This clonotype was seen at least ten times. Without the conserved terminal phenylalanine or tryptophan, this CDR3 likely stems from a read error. The CDR3 DNA reads TGTGCCAGCAGCTTAGGGTACCTGCAAGAGACCCAGTACCTC. Protein sequence: CASSLGYLQETQYL. V and J are TRBV7-8 and TRBJ2-5; D is unresolved. Germline V gene data show CDR1 as SGHVS and CDR2 as FQNEAQ. This CDR3 spans 14 amino acids. V was shortened by 1 base and J by 2 bases, with 8 bases between the two germline ends.

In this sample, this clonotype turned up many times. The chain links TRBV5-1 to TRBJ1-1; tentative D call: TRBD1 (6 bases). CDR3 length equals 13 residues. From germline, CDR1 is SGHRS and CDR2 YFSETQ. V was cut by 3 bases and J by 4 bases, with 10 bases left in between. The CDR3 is CASSWGQGTEAFF. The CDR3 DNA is TGCGCCAGCAGCTGGGGGCAGGGCACTGAAGCTTTCTTT.

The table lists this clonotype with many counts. CDR3 protein: CASSLDRGGYGYTF. The DNA of the CDR3 is TGTGCCAGCAGTCTGGACAGGGGAGGCTATGGCTACACCTTC. The V call is TRBV6-5, the J call TRBJ1-2; 9 bases fit TRBD1. This CDR3 contains 14 residues. Germline CDR1 and CDR2: MNHEY and SVGAGI. V dropped 5 bases and J dropped 4; count of bases not matched to a gene: 5.

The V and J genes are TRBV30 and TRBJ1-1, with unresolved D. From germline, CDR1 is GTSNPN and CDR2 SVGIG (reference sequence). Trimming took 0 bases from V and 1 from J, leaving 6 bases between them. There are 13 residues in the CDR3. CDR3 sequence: CAWSVTQNTEAFF. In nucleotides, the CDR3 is TGTGCCTGGAGTGTAACTCAGAACACTGAAGCTTTCTTT.

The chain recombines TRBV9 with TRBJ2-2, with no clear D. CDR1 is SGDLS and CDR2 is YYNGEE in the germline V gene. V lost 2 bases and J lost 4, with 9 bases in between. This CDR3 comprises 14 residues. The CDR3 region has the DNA TGTGCCAGCAGCGTTGGTAGGATCACCGGGGAGCTGTTTTTT. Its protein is CASSVGRITGELFF.

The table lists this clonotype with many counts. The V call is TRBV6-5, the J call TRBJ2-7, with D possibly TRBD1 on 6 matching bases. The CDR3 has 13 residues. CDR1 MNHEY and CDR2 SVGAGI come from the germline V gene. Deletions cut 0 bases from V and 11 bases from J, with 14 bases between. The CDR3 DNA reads TGTGCCAGCAGTTACTCGTCCAGGACAGAGGAGTACTTC. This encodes CASSYSSRTEEYF.

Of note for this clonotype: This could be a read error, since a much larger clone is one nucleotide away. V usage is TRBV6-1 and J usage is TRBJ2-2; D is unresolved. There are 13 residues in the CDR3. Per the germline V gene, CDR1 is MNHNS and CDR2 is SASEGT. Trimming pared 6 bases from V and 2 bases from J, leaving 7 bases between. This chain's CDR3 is CASRDDNTGELFF. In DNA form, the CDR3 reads TGTGCCAGCAGGGACGATAACACCGGGGAGCTGTTTTTT.

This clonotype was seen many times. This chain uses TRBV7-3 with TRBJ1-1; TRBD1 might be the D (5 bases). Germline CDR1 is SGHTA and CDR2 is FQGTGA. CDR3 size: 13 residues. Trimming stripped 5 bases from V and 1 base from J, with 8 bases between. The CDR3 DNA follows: TGTGCCAGCAGCGCTCAGGGGAACACTGAAGCTTTCTTT. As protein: CASSAQGNTEAFF.

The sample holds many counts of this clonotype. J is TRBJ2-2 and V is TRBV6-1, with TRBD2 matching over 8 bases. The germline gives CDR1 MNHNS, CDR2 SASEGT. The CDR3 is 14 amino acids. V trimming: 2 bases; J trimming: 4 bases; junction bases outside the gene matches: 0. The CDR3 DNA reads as TGTGCCAGCAGTGAAAGCGGGGGCACCGGGGAGCTGTTTTTT. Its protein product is CASSESGGTGELFF.

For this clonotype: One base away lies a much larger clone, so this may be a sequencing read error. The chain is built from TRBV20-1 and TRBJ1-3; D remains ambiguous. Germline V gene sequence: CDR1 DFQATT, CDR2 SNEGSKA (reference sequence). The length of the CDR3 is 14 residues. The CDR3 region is CSSSQPRAGNTIYF. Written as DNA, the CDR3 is TGCAGTTCTAGTCAACCAAGGGCTGGAAACACCATATATTTT.

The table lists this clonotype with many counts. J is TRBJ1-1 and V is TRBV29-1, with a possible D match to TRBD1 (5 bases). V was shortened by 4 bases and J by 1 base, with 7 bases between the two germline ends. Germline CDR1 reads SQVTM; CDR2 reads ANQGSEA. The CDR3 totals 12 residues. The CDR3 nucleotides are TGCAGCGTTGCCGGGGGGAACACTGAAGCTTTCTTT. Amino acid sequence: CSVAGGNTEAFF. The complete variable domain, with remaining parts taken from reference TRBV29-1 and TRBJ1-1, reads SAVISQKPSRDICQRGTSLTIQCQVDSQVTMMFWYRQQPGQSLTLIATANQGSEATYESGFVIDKFPISRPNLTFSTLTVSNMSPEDSSIYLCSVAGGNTEAFFGQGTRLTVV.

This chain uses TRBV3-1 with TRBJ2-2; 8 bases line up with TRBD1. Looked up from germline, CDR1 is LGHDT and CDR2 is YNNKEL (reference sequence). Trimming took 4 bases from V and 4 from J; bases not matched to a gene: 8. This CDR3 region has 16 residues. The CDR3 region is CASSLQPGGLTGELFF. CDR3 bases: TGTGCCAGCAGCCTCCAGCCAGGGGGCCTCACCGGGGAGCTGTTTTTT.